The 16 T cell receptor beta chains listed next were all sequenced from one sample in a study of cytomegalovirus exposure and HLA in healthy donors. It was with 60 Vbeta and 13 Jbeta primers that the PCR ran. Profiling relied on immunoSEQ multiplex PCR, and the TCRdb table lists in-frame clones only, not all of them. The profile shows fewer than 250,000 clones, about 84% of them singletons. The sample was PBMCs. The receptors come from a human donor in good health.

The chain employs TRBV7-3 and TRBJ2-3, with TRBD2 as a possible D gene (6 bases). CDR1 is SGHTA, CDR2 FQGTGA, per germline. This CDR3 has 16 residues. Trimming removed 2 bases at V and 0 bases at J, with 12 bases between. CDR3 in DNA: TGTGCCAGCAGCTTAGGAGGGCAGACTAGCACAGATACGCAGTATTTT. It specifies CASSLGGQTSTDTQYF.

The rearrangement links TRBV23-1 to TRBJ1-1; D remains ambiguous. TRBV23-1 is an ORF, with its function uncertain. The V gene lost 9 bases and the J gene lost 1 base, with 6 bases spanning the gap. The CDR3 has 11 residues. CDR3 protein: CASRRNTEAFF. DNA of the CDR3: TGCGCCAGTAGGAGGAACACTGAAGCTTTCTTT.

The chain is built from TRBV6-1 and TRBJ2-5; 7 nucleotides match TRBD1. CDR1 and CDR2 (germline): MNHNS, SASEGT. The CDR3 consists of 15 residues. Trimming cost V 5 bases and J 4 bases; bases outside gene matches: 10. This chain's CDR3 is CASSFFGRGRETQYF. As DNA, the CDR3 is TGTGCCAGCAGTTTTTTCGGTAGGGGGCGAGAGACCCAGTACTTC.

In nucleotides, the CDR3 is TGTGCCACCAGCAGGGATAGGGTAGCGGGCCCAGCTGGGGCCAACGTCCTGACTTTC. Translated, it gives CATSRDRVAGPAGANVLTF. The rearrangement joins TRBV15 to TRBJ2-6; 7 positions agree with TRBD2. The CDR3 is 19 residues long. CDR1 LNHNV and CDR2 YYDKDF come from the germline V gene (reference sequence). The junction had 13 bases not matched to a gene; V was cut back by 3 bases and J by 2 bases.

The V gene is TRBV10-3, the J gene TRBJ2-1; 8 positions match TRBD1. After removal of 6 bases from V and 0 bases from J, the junction contained 7 bases not matched to a gene. Germline CDR1 reads ENHRY; CDR2 reads SYGVKD. The CDR3 contains 16 residues. The CDR3 loop reads CAIRDPTGASYNEQFF. The CDR3 coding sequence is TGTGCCATCAGAGACCCGACAGGGGCCTCCTACAATGAGCAGTTCTTC.

This rearrangement joins TRBV18 to TRBJ2-1; a weak D match, TRBD1 (5 bases). Germline CDR1 reads KGHSH; CDR2 reads LQKENI. Trimming took 4 bases from V and 6 from J, leaving 25 bases between them. The CDR3 spans 18 residues. The CDR3 is CASSRTPTLGRVGNEQFF. CDR3 sequence (DNA): TGTGCCAGCTCACGCACTCCAACGTTGGGCAGGGTGGGCAATGAGCAGTTCTTC.

V usage is TRBV5-5 and J usage is TRBJ1-5; D ambiguous. The CDR3 has 15 amino acids. Between the trimmed V and J ends, which lost 2 bases and 8 bases, there was a span of 17 bases. CDR1 SGHKS and CDR2 YYEKEE come from the germline V gene (reference sequence). CDR3 loop: CASSFSWRGVEPQHF. The CDR3 nucleotides read TGTGCCAGCAGCTTCTCGTGGCGCGGCGTGGAGCCCCAGCATTTT.

This chain joins TRBV6-1 and TRBJ1-1, with D unresolved. The CDR3 is 13 amino acids. Germline assignment: CDR1 MNHNS and CDR2 SASEGT. V was trimmed by 3 bases and J by 8 bases, leaving 13 bases between them. CDR3 residues: CASSDPGVREAFF. CDR3 nucleotides: TGTGCCAGCAGTGACCCGGGTGTTAGGGAAGCTTTCTTT.

In the case of this clone: A read error may account for a junction end that differs from germline. V is TRBV7-9 and J is TRBJ2-1, with 8 bases lining up with TRBD1. The germline V gene encodes CDR1 SEHNR and CDR2 FQNEAQ (reference sequence). The CDR3 is made up of 16 amino acids. The DNA of the CDR3 is TGTTCCAGCAGCTCCACAGGGGGGATCTCCTACAATGAGCAGTTCTTC. This encodes CSSSSTGGISYNEQFF. Combining the CDR3 with reference TRBV7-9 and TRBJ2-1 gives the whole variable domain DTGVSQNPRHKITKRGQNVTFRCDPISEHNRLYWYRQTLGQGPEFLTYFQNEAQLEKSRLLSDRFSAERPKGSFSTLEIQRTEQGDSAMYLCSSSSTGGISYNEQFFGPGTRLTVL.

The V call is TRBV10-1, the J call TRBJ2-3, with D tentatively TRBD2 (5 bases). CDR3 length equals 18 residues. Germline lookup yields CDR1 WNHNN and CDR2 SYGVQD (reference sequence). V dropped 7 bases and J dropped 1 base, with 24 bases sitting between them. The CDR3 here is CASTDLRVRAERTDTQYF. Written as DNA, the CDR3 is TGCGCCAGCACCGACTTGAGGGTTCGTGCCGAACGCACAGATACGCAGTATTTT.

This chain connects TRBV18 to TRBJ2-2; the match to TRBD1 covers 8 bases. CDR1 KGHSH and CDR2 LQKENI come from the germline V gene. CDR3 size: 17 residues. Unmatched junction bases numbered 11, after V lost 2 bases and J lost 6 bases. CDR3: CASSPAGQVMKAGELFF. The CDR3 coding sequence is TGTGCCAGCTCACCAGCGGGACAGGTGATGAAGGCCGGGGAGCTGTTTTTT.

The J gene is TRBJ2-2, the V gene TRBV5-6; TRBD1 is a possible D gene (5 bases). Germline V gives CDR1 SGHDT, CDR2 YYEEEE. Deletions cut 0 bases from V and 8 bases from J, with 8 bases between. The CDR3 is made up of 13 amino acids. As DNA, the CDR3 is TGTGCCAGCAGCTTGGTTGGGGCTGGGGAGCTGTTTTTT. Its translation is CASSLVGAGELFF.

The chain combines TRBV7-3 with TRBJ1-2; D perhaps matches TRBD1 (6 bases). Germline CDR1 and CDR2: SGHTA and FQGTGA. This CDR3 comprises 15 residues. V lost 1 base to trimming and J lost 3 bases, with 12 bases between them. The CDR3 DNA follows: TGTGCCAGCAGCTTAAGGGAAGGGGGGGACTATGGCTACACCTTC. This codes for CASSLREGGDYGYTF. Based on the CDR3 plus reference TRBV7-3 and TRBJ1-2, the full variable domain is GAGVSQTPSNKVTEKGKYVELRCDPISGHTALYWYRQSLGQGPEFLIYFQGTGAADDSGLPNDRFFAVRPEGSVSTLKIQRTERGDSAVYLCASSLREGGDYGYTFGSGTRLTVV.

The chain uses TRBV9 and TRBJ2-3, with TRBD2 matching 12 bases. Trimming cost V 6 bases and J 9 bases; bases outside gene matches: 8. This CDR3 is built from 14 residues. Germline V CDR1 and CDR2: SGDLS, YYNGEE. The CDR3 DNA reads TGTGCCAGCACCCGACTAGCGGGAGATCAGACGCAGTATTTT. Translated, it gives CASTRLAGDQTQYF.

The J gene is TRBJ2-7, the V gene TRBV28, with 9 bases that match TRBD1. In germline, CDR1 is MDHEN, CDR2 SYDVKM. CDR3 length: 16 residues. V shed 2 bases, J shed 1 base, and the junction held 6 bases outside the gene matches. In DNA, the CDR3 is TGTGCCAGCAGTTTAATCCCGGACAGGGGTTCCTACGAGCAGTACTTC. Encoded protein: CASSLIPDRGSYEQYF.

The chain recombines TRBV9 with TRBJ2-2, with a possible D match to TRBD2 (7 bases). V lost 4 bases and J lost 5, with 18 bases in between. Germline CDR1 SGDLS, CDR2 YYNGEE. This CDR3 region has 16 residues. CDR3 amino acids: CASSLRSRGGTGELFF. CDR3 in DNA: TGTGCCAGCAGCCTACGTTCGAGGGGGGGAACCGGGGAGCTGTTTTTT.